The 9 T cell receptor beta chains below come from one sample, sequenced in a study of blood T cell repertoires in COVID-19. Assay used: immunoSEQ multiplex PCR; TCRdb lists only in-frame clones, some missing. The data hold 80,000 or so clones, with over 85% observed a single time. The sequenced material came from peripheral blood. Receptors originate from a man aged 50-59 years with acute or convalescent COVID-19.

The rearrangement uses TRBV28 and TRBJ2-5; the match to TRBD1 covers 7 bases. The CDR3 has 12 amino acids. The V segment lost 6 bases and the J segment 3 bases; nucleotides outside the gene matches: 1. Germline CDR1 MDHEN, CDR2 SYDVKM. The CDR3 loop reads CASRTGEETQYF. In nucleotides, the CDR3 is TGTGCCAGCAGAACAGGGGAAGAGACCCAGTACTTC.

The rearrangement links TRBV6-5 to TRBJ1-2; 7 bases fit TRBD1. V lost 6 bases, J lost 6 bases, and 7 bases stayed unmatched. Germline lookup yields CDR1 MNHEY and CDR2 SVGAGI. The CDR3 length is 13 residues. CDR3 bases: TGTGCCAGCAGACCCACAGGGGAGAATGGCTACACCTTC. It is translated as CASRPTGENGYTF.

V is TRBV2 and J is TRBJ1-1, with 11 bases matching TRBD1. Per germline, CDR1 SNHLY and CDR2 FYNNEI. This CDR3 has 12 amino acids. V dropped 10 bases and J dropped 7; count of bases not matched to a gene: 5. The CDR3 bases are TGTGCCACGGGACAGGGGGTTCGTGAAGCTTTCTTT. This codes for CATGQGVREAFF.

The chain combines TRBV7-9 with TRBJ1-1; no clear D gene. V lost 10 bases and J 3 bases, leaving 9 bases between the germline ends. This CDR3 contains 11 residues. The germline V gene encodes CDR1 SEHNR and CDR2 FQNEAQ (reference sequence). The CDR3 nucleotides are TGTGCCATTTACAATTACACTGAAGCTTTCTTT. It is translated as CAIYNYTEAFF.

The chain employs TRBV11-2 and TRBJ2-1; TRBD2 matches 11 bases. The CDR3 is 16 residues long. Trimming cost V 6 bases and J 8 bases; bases outside gene matches: 12. Germline CDR1 reads SGHAT; CDR2 reads FQNNGV. The CDR3 region has the DNA TGTGCCAGCAGGTCTCGTACTAGCGGGGGAGGAGATGAGCAGTTCTTC. This encodes CASRSRTSGGGDEQFF.

CDR3 DNA sequence: TGTGCCAGCAGCTGGGGGACAGAGGGGGGCTACACCTTC. As protein: CASSWGTEGGYTF. The chain is built from TRBV5-5 and TRBJ1-2; 7 bases are a match to TRBD1. The CDR3 has 13 amino acids. Losses at the gene ends were 3 bases for V and 8 bases for J; bases not matched to a gene: 7. CDR1 SGHKS and CDR2 YYEKEE come from the germline V gene (reference sequence).

The chain uses TRBV5-1 and TRBJ2-1; maybe TRBD1 (5 bases). Germline CDR1 reads SGHRS; CDR2 reads YFSETQ. The CDR3 covers 15 residues. V was shortened by 4 bases and J by 0 bases, with 11 bases between the two germline ends. The CDR3 reads CASSPQGVSYNEQFF. The CDR3 DNA reads TGCGCCAGCAGCCCCCAAGGGGTCTCCTACAATGAGCAGTTCTTC.

The CDR3 DNA reads TGTGCCAGCAGCTCCAACGCGGGACAGGGGTTCGGCTACACCTTC. This codes for CASSSNAGQGFGYTF. The chain couples TRBV7-2 to TRBJ1-2; 10 nucleotides agree with TRBD1. Germline CDR1 and CDR2: SGHTA and FQGNSA. J was trimmed by 8 bases and V by 4 bases; bases with no gene match: 10. The CDR3 covers 15 residues.

The chain uses TRBV7-2 and TRBJ1-3; D is perhaps TRBD1 (6 bases). V was cut by 3 bases and J by 0 bases, with 9 bases left in between. From germline, CDR1 is SGHTA and CDR2 FQGNSA. The CDR3 covers 15 residues. In nucleotides, the CDR3 is TGTGCCAGCAGCTTTGGACAGCACTCTGGAAACACCATATATTTT. Its protein product is CASSFGQHSGNTIYF.